This TCR beta chain was profiled in a study of T cell responses to AZD1222 COVID-19 vaccine. V was pared by 1 base and J by 3 bases, with 6 bases of the junction left unmatched. Germline lookup yields CDR1 MNHNS and CDR2 SASEGT. The CDR3 has 15 residues. Study results and limitations: Mostly white British, mostly female donors; authors suggested clonal diversity may be underestimated.

With regard to this clone: Its antigen is unknown.

Generated by immunoSEQ multiplex PCR, the TCRdb table keeps only in-frame clones and is missing some. In the table there are about 100,000 clones, 88% of which are singletons. The chain has TRBV6-1 and TRBJ2-7, with 7 bases aligning to TRBD1. The receptor was derived from an adult in good health. The sequenced sample was peripheral blood, obtained on day 0 of AZD1222 vaccination. The CDR3 region has the DNA TGTGCCAGCAGTGAAGACCCGGGACAGCTCTACGAGCAGTACTTC. It codes for CASSEDPGQLYEQYF.